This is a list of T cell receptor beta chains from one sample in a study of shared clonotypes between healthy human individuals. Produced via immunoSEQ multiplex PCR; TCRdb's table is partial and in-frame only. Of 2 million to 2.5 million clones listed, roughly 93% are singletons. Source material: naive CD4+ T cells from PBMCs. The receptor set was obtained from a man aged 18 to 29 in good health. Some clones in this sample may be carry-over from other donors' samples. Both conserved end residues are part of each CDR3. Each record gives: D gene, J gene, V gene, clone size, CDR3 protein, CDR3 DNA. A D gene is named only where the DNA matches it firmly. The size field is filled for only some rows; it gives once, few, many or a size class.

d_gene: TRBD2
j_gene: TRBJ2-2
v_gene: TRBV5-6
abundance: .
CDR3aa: CASRRMTSFGELFF
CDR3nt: TGTGCCAGCAGGCGGATGACTAGCTTCGGGGAGCTGTTTTTT

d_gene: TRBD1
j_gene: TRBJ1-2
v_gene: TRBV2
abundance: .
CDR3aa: CASRATGAPFGYTF
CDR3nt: TGTGCCAGCAGGGCGACAGGGGCTCCCTTTGGCTACACCTTC

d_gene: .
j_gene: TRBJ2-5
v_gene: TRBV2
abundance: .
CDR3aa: CASTVSQETQYF
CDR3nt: TGTGCCAGCACCGTTTCCCAAGAGACCCAGTACTTC

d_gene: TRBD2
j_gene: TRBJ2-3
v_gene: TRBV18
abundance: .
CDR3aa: CASSPRTSELGTQYF
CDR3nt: TGTGCCAGCTCACCCCGGACTAGCGAATTGGGTACGCAGTATTTT

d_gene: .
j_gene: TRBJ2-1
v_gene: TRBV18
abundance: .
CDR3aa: CASSPRLVTSYNEQFF
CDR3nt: TGTGCCAGCTCACCACGTCTGGTCACATCCTACAATGAGCAGTTCTTC

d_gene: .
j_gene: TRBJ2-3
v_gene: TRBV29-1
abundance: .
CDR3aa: CSVADTDTQYF
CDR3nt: TGCAGCGTTGCCGACACAGATACGCAGTATTTT

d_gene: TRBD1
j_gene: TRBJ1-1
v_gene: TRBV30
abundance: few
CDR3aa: CAWSVGTGDVNTEAFF
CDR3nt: TGTGCCTGGAGTGTGGGGACAGGGGACGTGAACACTGAAGCTTTCTTT

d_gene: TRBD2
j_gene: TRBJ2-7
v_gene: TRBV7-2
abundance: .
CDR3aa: CASSPGGTITYEQYF
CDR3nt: TGTGCCAGCAGCCCAGGCGGGACTATCACCTACGAGCAGTACTTC

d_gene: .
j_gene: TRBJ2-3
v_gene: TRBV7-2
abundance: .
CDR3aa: CASSAAQGPDTQYF
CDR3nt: TGTGCCAGCAGCGCCGCTCAGGGGCCAGATACGCAGTATTTT

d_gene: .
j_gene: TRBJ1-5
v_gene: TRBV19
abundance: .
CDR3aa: CASSMSGVDLLSGPQHF
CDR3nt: TGTGCCAGTAGTATGAGTGGCGTGGACCTTTTATCGGGGCCCCAGCATTTT

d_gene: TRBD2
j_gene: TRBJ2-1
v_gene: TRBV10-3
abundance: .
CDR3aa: CAISLGLAGRYNEQFF
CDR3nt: TGTGCCATCAGTTTAGGACTAGCGGGAAGATACAATGAGCAGTTCTTC

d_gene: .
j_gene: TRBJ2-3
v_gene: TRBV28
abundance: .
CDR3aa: CASSLGRPEDTQYF
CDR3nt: TGTGCCAGCAGTTTAGGCCGGCCCGAAGATACGCAGTATTTT

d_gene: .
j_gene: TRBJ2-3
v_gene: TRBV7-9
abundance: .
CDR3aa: CASSLLRTTSTDTQYF
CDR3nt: TGTGCCAGCAGCTTACTACGGACTACCAGCACAGATACGCAGTATTTT

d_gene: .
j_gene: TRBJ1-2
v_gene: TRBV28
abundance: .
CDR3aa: CASSLLGNGYTF
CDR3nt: TGTGCCAGCAGTTTACTAGGGAACGGCTACACCTTC

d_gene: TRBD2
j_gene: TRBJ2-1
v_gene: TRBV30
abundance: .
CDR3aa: CAWGPGLAKNEQFF
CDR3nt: TGTGCCTGGGGGCCGGGACTAGCAAAAAATGAGCAGTTCTTC

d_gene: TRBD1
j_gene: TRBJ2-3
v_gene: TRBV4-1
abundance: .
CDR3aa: CASSQPGTDRTDTQYF
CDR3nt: TGCGCCAGCAGCCAACCTGGGACAGACCGCACAGATACGCAGTATTTT

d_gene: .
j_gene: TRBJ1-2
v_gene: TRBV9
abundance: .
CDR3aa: CASSLGAGANYGYTF
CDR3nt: TGTGCCAGCAGCCTGGGGGCAGGGGCTAACTATGGCTACACCTTC

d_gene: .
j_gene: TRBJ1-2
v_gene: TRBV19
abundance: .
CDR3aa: CASSNARGVGYTF
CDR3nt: TGTGCCAGTAGTAATGCCCGTGGGGTGGGCTACACCTTC

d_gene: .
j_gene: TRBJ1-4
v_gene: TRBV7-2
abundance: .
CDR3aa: CASSLGRIRDEKLFF
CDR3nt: TGTGCCAGCAGCTTAGGGAGGATCAGGGATGAAAAACTGTTTTTT

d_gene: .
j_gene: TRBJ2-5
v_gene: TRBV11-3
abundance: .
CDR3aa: CASSLGGRQRQETQYF
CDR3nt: TGTGCCAGCAGCTTAGGCGGCAGACAGAGGCAAGAGACCCAGTACTTC

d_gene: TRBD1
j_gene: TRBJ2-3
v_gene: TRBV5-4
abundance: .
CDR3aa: CASRRDRGPTDTQYF
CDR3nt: TGTGCCAGCAGACGGGACAGGGGCCCTACAGATACGCAGTATTTT

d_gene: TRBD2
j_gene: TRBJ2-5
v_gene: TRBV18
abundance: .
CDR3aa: CASSPRGGPETQYF
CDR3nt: TGTGCCAGCTCACCTCGGGGGGGGCCGGAGACCCAGTACTTC

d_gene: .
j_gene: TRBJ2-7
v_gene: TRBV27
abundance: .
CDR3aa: CASSLWGEGNQYF
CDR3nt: TGTGCCAGCAGTTTATGGGGCGAGGGAAACCAGTACTTC

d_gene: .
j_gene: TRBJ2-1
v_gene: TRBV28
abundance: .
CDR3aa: CASRQQGNEQFF
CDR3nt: TGTGCCAGCAGGCAACAGGGAAATGAGCAGTTCTTC

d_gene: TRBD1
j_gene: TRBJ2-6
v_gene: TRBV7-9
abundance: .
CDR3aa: CASSLGTGYSGANVLTF
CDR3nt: TGTGCCAGCAGCTTAGGGACAGGATACTCTGGGGCCAACGTCCTGACTTTC

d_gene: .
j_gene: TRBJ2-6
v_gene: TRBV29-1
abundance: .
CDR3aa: CSVLSGSGANVLTF
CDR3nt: TGCAGCGTTCTCTCGGGATCTGGGGCCAACGTCCTGACTTTC

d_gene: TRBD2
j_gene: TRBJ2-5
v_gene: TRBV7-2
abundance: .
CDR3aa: CASSSSGVETQYF
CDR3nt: TGTGCCAGCAGCTCTAGCGGGGTTGAGACCCAGTACTTC

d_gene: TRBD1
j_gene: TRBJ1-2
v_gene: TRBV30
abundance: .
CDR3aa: CAWSGDRGYGYTF
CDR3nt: TGTGCCTGGAGTGGGGACAGGGGATATGGCTACACCTTC

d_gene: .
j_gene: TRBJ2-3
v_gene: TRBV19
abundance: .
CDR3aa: CATSLPGRNPDTQYF
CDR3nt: TGTGCCACCTCACTCCCCGGGCGGAATCCAGATACGCAGTATTTT

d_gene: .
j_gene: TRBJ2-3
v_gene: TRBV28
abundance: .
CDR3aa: CASREGIGVDTQYF
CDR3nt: TGTGCCAGCAGAGAGGGGATCGGGGTGGATACGCAGTATTTT

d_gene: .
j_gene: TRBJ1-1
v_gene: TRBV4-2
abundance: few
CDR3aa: CASSHDEDRLIVGEAFF
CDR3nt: TGTGCCAGCAGCCACGACGAAGACAGGTTGATAGTCGGTGAAGCTTTCTTT

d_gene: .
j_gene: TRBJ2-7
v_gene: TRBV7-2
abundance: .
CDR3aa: CASSYLGASNYEQYF
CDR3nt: TGTGCCAGCAGCTACCTTGGGGCTTCGAACTACGAGCAGTACTTC

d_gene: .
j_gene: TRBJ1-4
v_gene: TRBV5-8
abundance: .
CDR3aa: CASSFLTATNEKLFF
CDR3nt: TGTGCCAGCAGCTTTCTTACGGCAACTAATGAAAAACTGTTTTTT

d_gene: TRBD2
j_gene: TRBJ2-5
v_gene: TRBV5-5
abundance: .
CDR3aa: CASSQGTKQETQYF
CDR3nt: TGTGCCAGCAGCCAAGGGACTAAACAAGAGACCCAGTACTTC

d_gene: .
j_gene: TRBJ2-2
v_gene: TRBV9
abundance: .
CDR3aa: CASSWAGIDTGELFF
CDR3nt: TGTGCCAGCAGCTGGGCAGGGATCGACACCGGGGAGCTGTTTTTT

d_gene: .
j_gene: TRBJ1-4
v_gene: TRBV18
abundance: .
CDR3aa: CASSATDGNEKLFF
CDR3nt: TGTGCCAGCTCGGCGACAGACGGAAATGAAAAACTGTTTTTT

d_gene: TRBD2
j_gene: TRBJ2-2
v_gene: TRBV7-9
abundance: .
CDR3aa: CASTSSGLTGELFF
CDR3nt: TGTGCCAGCACCTCTAGCGGGCTGACCGGGGAGCTGTTTTTT

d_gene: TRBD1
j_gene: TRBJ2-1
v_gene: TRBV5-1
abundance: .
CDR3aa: CASSGGTGGEFF
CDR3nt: TGCGCCAGCAGCGGGGGGACAGGGGGCGAGTTCTTC

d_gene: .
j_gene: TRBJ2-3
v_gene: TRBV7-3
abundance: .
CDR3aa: CASSSGADTQYF
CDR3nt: TGTGCCAGCAGCTCAGGGGCAGATACGCAGTATTTT

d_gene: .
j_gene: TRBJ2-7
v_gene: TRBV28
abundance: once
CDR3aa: CASSQGGRAEQYF
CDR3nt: TGTGCCAGCAGTCAGGGGGGGCGAGCCGAGCAGTACTTC

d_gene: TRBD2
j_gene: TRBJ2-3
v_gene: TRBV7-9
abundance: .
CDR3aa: CASSSSGSSDTQYF
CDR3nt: TGTGCCAGCAGTTCTAGCGGGAGTTCAGATACGCAGTATTTT

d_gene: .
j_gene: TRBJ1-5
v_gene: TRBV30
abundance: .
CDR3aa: CAWSGRINQPQHF
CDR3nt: TGTGCCTGGAGTGGACGGATTAATCAGCCCCAGCATTTT

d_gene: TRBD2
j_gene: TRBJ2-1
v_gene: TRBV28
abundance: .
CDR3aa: CASSTLVGGRIGEQFF
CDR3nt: TGTGCCAGCAGTACTTTAGTGGGCGGGAGGATAGGTGAGCAGTTCTTC

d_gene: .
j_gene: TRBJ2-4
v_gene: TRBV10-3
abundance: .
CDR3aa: CAISGLAKNIQYF
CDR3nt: TGTGCCATCAGCGGCCTAGCCAAAAACATTCAGTACTTC

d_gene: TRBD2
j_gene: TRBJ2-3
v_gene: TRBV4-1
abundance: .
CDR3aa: CASSQYGLAVSPDTQYF
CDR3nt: TGCGCCAGCAGCCAATATGGACTAGCGGTCTCCCCAGATACGCAGTATTTT

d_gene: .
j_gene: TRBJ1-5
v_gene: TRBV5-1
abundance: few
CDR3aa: CASSLWDSSNQPQHF
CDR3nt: TGCGCCAGCAGCTTGTGGGATAGTAGCAATCAGCCCCAGCATTTT

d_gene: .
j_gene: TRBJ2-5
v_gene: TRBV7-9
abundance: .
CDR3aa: CASSLPRGQETQYF
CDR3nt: TGTGCCAGCAGCCTTCCCCGGGGCCAAGAGACCCAGTACTTC

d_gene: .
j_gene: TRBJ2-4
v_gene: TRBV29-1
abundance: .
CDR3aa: CSVEGYPLAKNIQYF
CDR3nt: TGCAGCGTTGAGGGGTATCCTTTAGCCAAAAACATTCAGTACTTC

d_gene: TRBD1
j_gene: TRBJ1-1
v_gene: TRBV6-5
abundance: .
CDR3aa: CASSRSGTGVTEAFF
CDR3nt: TGTGCCAGCAGTCGCTCCGGGACAGGGGTCACTGAAGCTTTCTTT

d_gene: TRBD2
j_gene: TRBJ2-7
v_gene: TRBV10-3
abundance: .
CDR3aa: CAIHDSGTLSYEQYF
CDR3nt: TGTGCCATCCATGATAGCGGGACGCTCTCCTACGAGCAGTACTTC

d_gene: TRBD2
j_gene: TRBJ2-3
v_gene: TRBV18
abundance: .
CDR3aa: CASSLMPGLAGRTDTQYF
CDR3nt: TGTGCCAGCTCACTTATGCCGGGACTAGCGGGACGTACAGATACGCAGTATTTT

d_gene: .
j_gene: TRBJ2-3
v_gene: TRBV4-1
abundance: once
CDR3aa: CASSQVPAGDTQYF
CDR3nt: TGCGCCAGCAGCCAAGTACCCGCGGGAGATACGCAGTATTTT

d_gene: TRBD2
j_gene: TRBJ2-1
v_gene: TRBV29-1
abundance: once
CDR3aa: CSVGTGTSGITSSYNEQFF
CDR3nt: TGCAGCGTGGGGACCGGGACTAGCGGGATCACCAGCTCCTACAATGAGCAGTTCTTC

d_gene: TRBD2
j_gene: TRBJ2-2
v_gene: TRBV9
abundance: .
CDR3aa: CASSRRPGLAGGHGELFF
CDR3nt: TGTGCCAGCAGCCGCAGACCGGGACTAGCGGGAGGCCACGGGGAGCTGTTTTTT

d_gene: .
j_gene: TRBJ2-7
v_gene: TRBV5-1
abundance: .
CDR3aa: CASSLASKANGSTFRGWGQYF
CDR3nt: TGCGCCAGCAGCTTGGCCTCCAAGGCTAATGGATCTACGTTTAGGGGCTGGGGGCAGTACTTC

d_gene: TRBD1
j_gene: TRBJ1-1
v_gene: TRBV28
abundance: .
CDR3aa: CASSTGGTEAFF
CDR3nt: TGTGCCAGCAGCACAGGGGGGACTGAAGCTTTCTTT

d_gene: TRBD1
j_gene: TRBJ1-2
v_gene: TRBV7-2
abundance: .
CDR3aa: CASSKGQGVFGYTF
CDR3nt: TGTGCCAGCAGCAAAGGACAGGGGGTATTTGGCTACACCTTC

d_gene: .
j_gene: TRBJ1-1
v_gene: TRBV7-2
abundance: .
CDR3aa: CASSLRAALNTEAFF
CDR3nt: TGTGCCAGCAGCTTACGCGCCGCTCTGAACACTGAAGCTTTCTTT

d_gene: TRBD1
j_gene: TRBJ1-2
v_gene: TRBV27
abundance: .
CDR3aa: CASSLAPPGGETYGYTF
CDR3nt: TGTGCCAGCAGTTTAGCCCCGCCAGGGGGCGAGACTTATGGCTACACCTTC

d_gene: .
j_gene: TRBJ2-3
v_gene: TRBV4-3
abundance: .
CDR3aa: CASSQNPAGDTQYF
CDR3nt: TGCGCCAGCAGCCAAAACCCGGCCGGGGATACGCAGTATTTT